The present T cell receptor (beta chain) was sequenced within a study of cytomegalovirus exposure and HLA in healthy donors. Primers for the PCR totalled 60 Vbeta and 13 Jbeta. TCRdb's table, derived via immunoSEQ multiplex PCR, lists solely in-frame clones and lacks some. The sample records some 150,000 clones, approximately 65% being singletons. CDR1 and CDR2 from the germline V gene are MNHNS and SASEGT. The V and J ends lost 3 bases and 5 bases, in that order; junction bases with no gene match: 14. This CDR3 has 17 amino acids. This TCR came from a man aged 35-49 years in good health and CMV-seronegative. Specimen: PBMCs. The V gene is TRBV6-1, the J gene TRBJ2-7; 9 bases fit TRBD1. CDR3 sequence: CASSDGLGGTGLNEQYF. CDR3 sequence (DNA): TGTGCCAGCAGTGATGGACTCGGTGGGACAGGGTTGAACGAGCAGTACTTC.